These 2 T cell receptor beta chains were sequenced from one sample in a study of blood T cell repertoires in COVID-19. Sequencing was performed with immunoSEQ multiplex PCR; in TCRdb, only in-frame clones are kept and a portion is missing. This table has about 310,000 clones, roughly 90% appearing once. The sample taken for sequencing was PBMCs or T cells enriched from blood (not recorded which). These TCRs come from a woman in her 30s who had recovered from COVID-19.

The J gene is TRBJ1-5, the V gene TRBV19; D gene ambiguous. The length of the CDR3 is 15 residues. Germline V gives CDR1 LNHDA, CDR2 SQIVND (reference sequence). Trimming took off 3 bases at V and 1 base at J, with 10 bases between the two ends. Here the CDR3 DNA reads TGTGCCAGTAGTATGGGTCAGACAAGCAATCAGCCCCAGCATTTT. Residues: CASSMGQTSNQPQHF.

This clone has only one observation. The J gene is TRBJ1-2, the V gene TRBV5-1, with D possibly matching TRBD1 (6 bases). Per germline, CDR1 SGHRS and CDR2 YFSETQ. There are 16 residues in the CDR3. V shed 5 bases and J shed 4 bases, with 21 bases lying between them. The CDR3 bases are TGCGCCAGCAGTCTGGGTACAGGGTTCAGCGCCTATGGCTACACCTTC. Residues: CASSLGTGFSAYGYTF.